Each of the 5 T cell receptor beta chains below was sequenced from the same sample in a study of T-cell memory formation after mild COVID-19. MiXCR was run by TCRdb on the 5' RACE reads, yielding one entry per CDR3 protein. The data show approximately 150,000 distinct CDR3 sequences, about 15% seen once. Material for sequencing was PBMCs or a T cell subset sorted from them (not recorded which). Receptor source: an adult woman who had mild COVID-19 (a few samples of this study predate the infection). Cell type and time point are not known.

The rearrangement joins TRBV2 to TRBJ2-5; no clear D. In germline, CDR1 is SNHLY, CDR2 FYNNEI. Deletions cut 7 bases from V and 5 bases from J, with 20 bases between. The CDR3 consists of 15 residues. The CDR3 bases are TGTGCCAGCACGAAGGAGTCATCAGTCGTGGAGACCCAGTACTTC. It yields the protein CASTKESSVVETQYF.

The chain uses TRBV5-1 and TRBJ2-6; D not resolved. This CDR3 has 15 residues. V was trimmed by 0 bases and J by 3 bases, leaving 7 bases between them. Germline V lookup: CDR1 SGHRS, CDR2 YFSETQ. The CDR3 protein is CASSLAWGGANVLTF. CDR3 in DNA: TGCGCCAGCAGCTTGGCCTGGGGTGGGGCCAACGTCCTGACTTTC.

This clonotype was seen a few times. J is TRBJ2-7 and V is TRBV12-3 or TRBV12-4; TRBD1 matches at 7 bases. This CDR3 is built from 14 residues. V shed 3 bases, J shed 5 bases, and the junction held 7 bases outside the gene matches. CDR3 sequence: CASSLNRGLDEQYF. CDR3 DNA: TGTGCCAGCAGTTTGAACAGGGGCCTGGACGAGCAGTACTTC.

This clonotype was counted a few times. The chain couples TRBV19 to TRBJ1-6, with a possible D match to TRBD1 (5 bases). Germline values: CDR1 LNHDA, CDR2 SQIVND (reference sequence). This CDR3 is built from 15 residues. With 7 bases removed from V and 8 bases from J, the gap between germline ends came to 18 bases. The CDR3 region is CASTSPRDGDSPLHF. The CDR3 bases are TGTGCCAGTACTTCTCCCCGGGACGGTGATTCACCCCTCCACTTT. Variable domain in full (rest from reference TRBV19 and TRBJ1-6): DGGITQSPKYLFRKEGQNVTLSCEQNLNHDAMYWYRQDPGQGLRLIYYSQIVNDFQKGDIAEGYSVSREKKESFPLTVTSAQKNPTAFYLCASTSPRDGDSPLHFGNGTRLTVT.

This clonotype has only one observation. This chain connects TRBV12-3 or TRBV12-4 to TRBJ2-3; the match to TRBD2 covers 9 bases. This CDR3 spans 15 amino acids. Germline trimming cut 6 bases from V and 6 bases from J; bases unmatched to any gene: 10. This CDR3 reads CASRFWSSGDDTQYF. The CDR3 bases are TGTGCCAGCAGATTTTGGTCTAGCGGGGACGATACGCAGTATTTT.